This entry lists 9 T cell receptor beta chains sequenced from one sample in a study of CD8+CD57+ T cells in acquired aplastic anemia. Patients who underwent sequencing had shown CD8+CD57+ cell expansion by flow cytometry. Profiles of TCR beta VDJ and CDR3 were generated from a genomic DNA template. TCRdb called the reads again in MiXCR, with one record for every CDR3 protein. The sample lists hundreds of thousands of distinct CDR3 sequences, about a third seen once, with around 0.82% in the top ten. Sequencing was performed on sorted CD4+, CD8+, or CD8+CD57+ T cells (not recorded which) from PBMCs. The receptors were gathered from a human donor with aplastic anemia.

The gene calls are TRBV19 and TRBJ1-6; 12 bases agree with TRBD1. After removal of 2 bases from V and 6 bases from J, the junction contained 8 bases not matched to a gene. The CDR3 is 18 amino acids. The germline V gene has CDR1 LNHDA and CDR2 SQIVND (reference sequence). DNA for the CDR3: TGTGCCAGTAGTATATCAGGGACAGGGGGCGTCCGTAATTCACCCCTCCACTTT. Its protein is CASSISGTGGVRNSPLHF. Variable domain in full (rest from reference TRBV19 and TRBJ1-6): DGGITQSPKYLFRKEGQNVTLSCEQNLNHDAMYWYRQDPGQGLRLIYYSQIVNDFQKGDIAEGYSVSREKKESFPLTVTSAQKNPTAFYLCASSISGTGGVRNSPLHFGNGTRLTVT.

The CDR3 spells CASSGGGNTF. Written as DNA, the CDR3 is TGTGCCAGCAGTGGGGGAGGAAACACCTTC. The V call is TRBV2, the J call TRBJ1-2; D remains ambiguous. V was clipped by 4 bases and J by 12 bases, with 9 bases between them. The CDR3 spans 10 residues. Germline values: CDR1 SNHLY, CDR2 FYNNEI.

The chain couples TRBV10-3 to TRBJ2-7; D is uncertain. V gave up 4 bases and J gave up 6 bases, with 13 bases separating them. CDR3 size: 13 residues. The germline gives CDR1 ENHRY, CDR2 SYGVKD. The CDR3 bases are TGTGCCATCAGTGCAGACTTCGTCGGCGAGCAGTACTTC. It yields the protein CAISADFVGEQYF.

Many counts were recorded for this clonotype. This sequence joins TRBV29-1 and TRBJ2-3; 7 nucleotides match TRBD2. This CDR3 is 15 amino acids long. Trimming cost V 3 bases and J 1 base; bases outside gene matches: 7. Per germline, CDR1 SQVTM and CDR2 ANQGSEA. CDR3 residues: CSVDGGGAGTDTQYF. CDR3 DNA sequence: TGCAGCGTTGACGGGGGAGGGGCTGGCACAGATACGCAGTATTTT.

The chain carries TRBV11-3 and TRBJ2-2; no clear D gene. Between the trimmed V and J ends, which lost 5 bases and 4 bases, there was a span of 11 bases. CDR1 and CDR2 from the germline V gene are SGHNT and YENEEA. CDR3 length: 14 residues. CDR3 sequence reads: CASSPLISTGELFF. The DNA for the CDR3 is TGTGCCAGCAGCCCGCTCATATCCACCGGGGAGCTGTTTTTT. The whole variable domain, remainder taken from reference TRBV11-3 and TRBJ2-2, is EAGVVQSPRYKIIEKKQPVAFWCNPISGHNTLYWYLQNLGQGPELLIRYENEEAVDDSQLPKDRFSAERLKGVDSTLKIQPAELGDSAVYLCASSPLISTGELFFGEGSRLTVL.

The J gene is TRBJ2-2, the V gene TRBV4-2; 13 nucleotides match TRBD2. Germline CDR1 is LGHNA and CDR2 is YNFKEQ. Trimming took 1 base from V and 4 from J; bases not matched to a gene: 3. CDR3 length: 17 residues. CDR3 bases: TGTGCCAGCAGCCAAGTAACTAGCGGGAGGGCCACCGGGGAGCTGTTTTTT. It codes for CASSQVTSGRATGELFF.

This rearrangement joins TRBV7-2 to TRBJ1-6, with 7 bases that match TRBD1. With 5 bases clipped from V and 10 bases from J, the junction kept 11 bases outside the gene matches. Germline V CDR1 and CDR2: SGHTA, FQGNSA. This CDR3 spans 15 amino acids. CDR3 region: CASSHKFGQASPLHF. The CDR3 bases are TGTGCCAGCAGCCACAAGTTTGGACAGGCGTCACCCCTCCACTTT.

With regard to this clonotype: This may arise from a read error, as a much more abundant clone is one base away. The chain combines TRBV2 with TRBJ2-7, with 8 nucleotides matching TRBD1. The CDR3 consists of 13 residues. The germline V gene encodes CDR1 SNHLY and CDR2 FYNNEI. Trimming at V came to 4 bases and at J to 5 bases, leaving 4 bases not matched to a gene. The CDR3 spells CASSVGQDNEQYF. CDR3 in DNA: TGTGCCAGCAGTGTGGGACAGGATAACGAGCAGTACTTC.

V and J are TRBV2 and TRBJ1-1, with D unclear. This CDR3 is built from 11 residues. Trimming pared 7 bases from V and 6 bases from J, leaving 9 bases between. The germline V gene encodes CDR1 SNHLY and CDR2 FYNNEI. For the CDR3, the DNA is TGTGCCAGCAAAACGGCGGCTGAAGCTTTCTTT. Protein: CASKTAAEAFF.